The rows below give T cell receptor beta chains drawn from one sample of a study of blood T cell repertoires in COVID-19. Libraries were prepared by immunoSEQ multiplex PCR; TCRdb keeps only in-frame clonotypes and omits some of them. This sample has 19,000 or so clones, with more than 85% found just once. Sequencing was carried out using peripheral blood. Every receptor here comes from an older man with active COVID-19. CDR3s include the opening cysteine and the closing phenylalanine or tryptophan. The D gene is left open where the match is weak. Some rows have no size entry. The others give once, few or many, or a class for an expanded clone.

clone size	V gene	D gene	J gene	CDR3 protein	CDR3 DNA
NA	TRBV18	TRBD2	TRBJ2-1	CASSSGLATNEQFF	TGTGCCAGCTCCTCGGGACTAGCTACTAATGAGCAGTTCTTC
NA	TRBV2	TRBD2	TRBJ2-2	CASRLAGVNTGELFF	TGTGCCAGCAGGCTAGCGGGAGTCAACACCGGGGAGCTGTTTTTT
NA	TRBV11-2	NA	TRBJ2-3	CASSLRRVQGTDTQYF	TGTGCCAGCAGCTTACGTAGGGTTCAGGGGACAGATACGCAGTATTTT
NA	TRBV25-1	TRBD1	TRBJ2-5	CASRPDRGQETQYF	TGTGCCAGCAGACCCGACAGGGGTCAAGAGACCCAGTACTTC
once	TRBV29-1	TRBD1	TRBJ1-2	CSVGLDRGGYGYTF	TGCAGCGTTGGTTTGGACAGGGGGGGCTATGGCTACACCTTC
NA	TRBV5-8	NA	TRBJ2-1	CASSLFLPPSNEQFF	TGTGCCAGCAGCCTGTTCCTTCCCCCCTCCAATGAGCAGTTCTTC
NA	TRBV9	TRBD1	TRBJ1-2	CASSPSGLGQGAGDSNYGYTF	TGTGCCAGCAGCCCTAGTGGATTGGGACAGGGGGCTGGAGATTCTAACTATGGCTACACCTTC
NA	TRBV6-6	NA	TRBJ2-2	CASSYGGNTGELFF	TGTGCCAGCAGTTACGGCGGGAACACCGGGGAGCTGTTTTTT
NA	TRBV21-1	NA	TRBJ2-7	CASTNILGQGPVHEQYF	TGTGCCAGCACCAATATTCTGGGACAGGGTCCCGTTCACGAGCAGTACTTC
NA	TRBV7-9	NA	TRBJ1-5	CASSLGPGQIQPQHF	TGTGCCAGCAGCTTAGGACCAGGGCAGATTCAGCCCCAGCATTTT
few	TRBV10-1	NA	TRBJ2-1	CASSEDMSRVNEQFF	TGCGCCAGCAGTGAGGATATGTCGCGGGTCAATGAGCAGTTCTTC
NA	TRBV5-6	TRBD1	TRBJ2-4	CASSGTGDIQYF	TGTGCCAGCAGCGGGACAGGAGACATTCAGTACTTC
NA	TRBV20-1	TRBD1	TRBJ1-2	CSASRGPYGYTF	TGCAGTGCTAGTAGGGGGCCCTATGGCTACACCTTC
once	TRBV30	NA	TRBJ2-2	CARSGAGGTGELFF	TGTGCCCGTAGCGGGGCAGGGGGTACCGGGGAGCTGTTTTTT